Following are 21 T cell receptor beta chains from one sample sequenced in a study of OX40 agonist ivuxolimab in advanced cancers. Repertoires were generated with immunoSEQ multiplex PCR, while TCRdb's copy carries only in-frame clones and drops some. This table has around 78,000 clones, 80% to 90% appearing once. This sample comprised CD4+ or CD8+ T cells sorted from blood, obtained in a trial of the OX40 agonist ivuxolimab. The source is an adult with an advanced solid tumor such as melanoma, head and neck, liver or kidney cancer.

DNA of the CDR3: TGTGCCAGCAGCTTGGGCAGACCCTACGAGCAGTACTTC. Protein product: CASSLGRPYEQYF. The chain is built from TRBV7-2 and TRBJ2-7; no definite D call. Germline-derived CDR1 and CDR2 are SGHTA and FQGNSA. The CDR3 has 13 residues. Trimming pared 3 bases from V and 2 bases from J, leaving 8 bases between.

The chain combines TRBV14 with TRBJ1-5; 12 nucleotides agree with TRBD1. The V and J ends lost 1 base and 4 bases, in that order; junction bases with no gene match: 8. Germline values: CDR1 SGHDN, CDR2 FVKESK. This CDR3 contains 18 residues. Written as DNA, the CDR3 is TGTGCCAGCAGCCAAGGTGGGACAGGGGGCGCCGGTAATCAGCCCCAGCATTTT. Protein product: CASSQGGTGGAGNQPQHF. Based on the CDR3 plus reference TRBV14 and TRBJ1-5, the full variable domain is EAGVTQFPSHSVIEKGQTVTLRCDPISGHDNLYWYRRVMGKEIKFLLHFVKESKQDESGMPNNRFLAERTGGTYSTLKVQPAELEDSGVYFCASSQGGTGGAGNQPQHFGDGTRLSIL.

CDR3 region: CASSLTGTSDTQYF. The CDR3 DNA reads TGTGCCAGCAGCTTAACAGGGACCTCGGATACGCAGTATTTT. This chain links TRBV7-3 with TRBJ2-3; D tentatively fits TRBD1 or TRBD2 (5 bases each). Germline lookup yields CDR1 SGHTA and CDR2 FQGTGA. The CDR3 length is 14 residues. The germline V and J ends were trimmed by 0 bases and 6 bases, with 10 bases remaining between them.

The gene calls are TRBV18 and TRBJ1-2; D gene unclear. The CDR3 has 12 residues. Germline-derived CDR1 and CDR2 are KGHSH and LQKENI. V lost 5 bases, J lost 9 bases, and 13 bases lay in between. This CDR3 is CASSAGPDSYTF. CDR3 DNA sequence: TGTGCCAGCTCAGCCGGGCCCGACAGCTACACCTTC.

This clone was seen a single time. V and J are TRBV7-9 and TRBJ2-5; D ambiguous. V lost 1 base to trimming and J lost 1 base, with 7 bases between them. CDR1 is SEHNR and CDR2 is FQNEAQ in the germline V gene (reference sequence). The CDR3 totals 14 residues. The DNA for the CDR3 is TGTGCCAGCAGCTTAGAAGGCAGCCAAGAGACCCAGTACTTC. It codes for CASSLEGSQETQYF.

The chain has TRBV28 and TRBJ1-3; TRBD1 agrees at 8 bases. J was trimmed by 5 bases and V by 4 bases; bases with no gene match: 10. This CDR3 contains 16 residues. Germline loops: CDR1 MDHEN, CDR2 SYDVKM. The CDR3 DNA reads as TGTGCCAGCAGTTCCCCCGGTGGCAGGGGGCGAAACACCATATATTTT. Its protein is CASSSPGGRGRNTIYF. The whole variable domain, remainder taken from reference TRBV28 and TRBJ1-3, is DVKVTQSSRYLVKRTGEKVFLECVQDMDHENMFWYRQDPGLGLRLIYFSYDVKMKEKGDIPEGYSVSREKKERFSLILESASTNQTSMYLCASSSPGGRGRNTIYFGEGSWLTVV.

The genes are TRBV5-1 and TRBJ2-7, with D unclear. V was cut by 2 bases and J by 12 bases, with 18 bases left in between. This CDR3 has 13 amino acids. CDR1 is SGHRS, CDR2 YFSETQ, per germline. The CDR3 coding sequence is TGCGCCAGCAGCTTCGATGGCCAGCCGGTGCGGTACTTC. Translation: CASSFDGQPVRYF.

The J gene is TRBJ2-5, the V gene TRBV5-1, with 8 bases aligning to TRBD2. The CDR3 runs to 17 residues. Losses at the gene ends were 0 bases for V and 1 base for J; bases not matched to a gene: 8. The germline V gene encodes CDR1 SGHRS and CDR2 YFSETQ. The CDR3 spells CASSLGQYSGVQETQYF. The CDR3 DNA reads as TGCGCCAGCAGCTTGGGCCAATATAGCGGGGTCCAAGAGACCCAGTACTTC.

The chain uses TRBV5-4 and TRBJ2-7; weak D call: TRBD2 (6 bases). Germline V gives CDR1 SGHNT, CDR2 YYREEE (reference sequence). This CDR3 spans 13 amino acids. The V end was cut by 4 bases, the J end by 7 bases, with 15 bases between. CDR3 bases: TGTGCCAGCAGCCTACCGGGAGTGGGGGAGCAGTACTTC. Translating gives CASSLPGVGEQYF.

The V gene is TRBV2, the J gene TRBJ2-6, with D possibly TRBD1 on 5 matching bases. CDR3 length: 15 residues. Deletions cut 7 bases from V and 2 bases from J, with 12 bases between. The germline V gene encodes CDR1 SNHLY and CDR2 FYNNEI. CDR3 DNA sequence: TGTGCCAGCAAGTCACAGGTCCCTGGGGCCAACGTCCTGACTTTC. Translated, it gives CASKSQVPGANVLTF.

This chain uses TRBV7-9 with TRBJ2-7; D is unclear. The CDR3 is 12 amino acids. Trimming took off 4 bases at V and 5 bases at J, with 9 bases between the two ends. Germline V lookup: CDR1 SEHNR, CDR2 FQNEAQ (reference sequence). Written as DNA, the CDR3 is TGTGCCAGCAGCTCCGACTTGGACGAGCAGTACTTC. This encodes CASSSDLDEQYF. Complete variable domain (other parts from reference TRBV7-9 and TRBJ2-7): DTGVSQNPRHKITKRGQNVTFRCDPISEHNRLYWYRQTLGQGPEFLTYFQNEAQLEKSRLLSDRFSAERPKGSFSTLEIQRTEQGDSAMYLCASSSDLDEQYFGPGTRLTVT.

The chain has TRBV28 and TRBJ2-3, with D perhaps assigned TRBD1 or TRBD2 (5 bases each). Germline V CDR1 and CDR2: MDHEN, SYDVKM. V lost 3 bases and J lost 0, with 13 bases in between. This CDR3 is 16 amino acids long. CDR3 nucleotides: TGTGCCAGCAGTTTTATCCGGGGCCGGAGCACAGATACGCAGTATTTT. Its translation is CASSFIRGRSTDTQYF.

The sample holds a few counts of this clone. The gene calls are TRBV28 and TRBJ1-6, with D perhaps TRBD1 (6 bases). V gave up 7 bases and J gave up 0 bases, with 22 bases separating them. CDR1 and CDR2 (germline): MDHEN, SYDVKM. This CDR3 contains 19 residues. The CDR3 is CASTDGPGGESSYNSPLHF. The CDR3 DNA follows: TGTGCCAGCACCGACGGCCCGGGGGGCGAAAGCTCCTATAATTCACCCCTCCACTTT.

The rearrangement joins TRBV4-2 to TRBJ2-5; TRBD1 aligns across 10 bases. This CDR3 has 16 residues. Germline V gives CDR1 LGHNA, CDR2 YNFKEQ. V gave up 3 bases and J gave up 0 bases; unmatched junction bases: 4. The CDR3 DNA follows: TGTGCCAGCAGCCACAGGACAGGGGGGGACCAAGAGACCCAGTACTTC. As protein: CASSHRTGGDQETQYF.

This sequence joins TRBV5-8 and TRBJ2-3; 8 nucleotides align to TRBD1. After removal of 3 bases from V and 6 bases from J, the junction contained 9 bases not matched to a gene. The V gene's germline CDR1 is SGHTS and CDR2 YDEGEE. The CDR3 sequence is 15 residues long. CDR3 nucleotide sequence: TGTGCCAGCAGCTACCACCAGGGGGCGTATGATACGCAGTATTTT. Translating it yields CASSYHQGAYDTQYF. Full variable domain (remainder filled in from reference TRBV5-8 and TRBJ2-3): EAGVTQSPTHLIKTRGQQATLRCSPISGHTSVYWYQQALGLGLQFLLWYDEGEERNRGNFPPRFSGRQFPNYSSELNVNALELEDSALYLCASSYHQGAYDTQYFGPGTRLTVL.

The chain is built from TRBV19 and TRBJ1-4, with D possibly matching TRBD1 (6 bases). The CDR3 covers 13 residues. With 8 bases removed from V and 0 bases from J, the gap between germline ends came to 7 bases. Per germline, CDR1 LNHDA and CDR2 SQIVND (reference sequence). The CDR3 protein is CASQGTTNEKLFF. The CDR3 DNA is TGTGCCAGTCAGGGGACAACTAATGAAAAACTGTTTTTT.

The chain recombines TRBV6-5 with TRBJ2-3; 7 bases map to TRBD2. Germline CDR1 MNHEY, CDR2 SVGAGI. V gave up 5 bases and J gave up 1 base; unmatched junction bases: 6. The length of the CDR3 is 15 residues. The CDR3 sequence is CASSARGTGTDTQYF. CDR3 nucleotide sequence: TGTGCCAGCAGTGCGCGGGGGACGGGCACAGATACGCAGTATTTT.

The V gene is TRBV30, the J gene TRBJ1-2, with 10 bases fitting TRBD1. Germline V gene data show CDR1 as GTSNPN and CDR2 as SVGIG (reference sequence). The CDR3 has 13 residues. The J segment lost 8 bases and the V segment lost 5 bases, leaving 8 bases of the junction unmatched. CDR3 residues: CAWDRGRGPGYTF. The CDR3 DNA is TGTGCCTGGGACAGGGGGCGAGGTCCCGGCTACACCTTC.

This chain connects TRBV11-2 to TRBJ2-5; 8 bases agree with TRBD2. The CDR3 covers 18 residues. After removal of 1 base from V and 0 bases from J, the junction contained 10 bases not matched to a gene. In germline, CDR1 is SGHAT, CDR2 FQNNGV. The CDR3 bases are TGTGCCAGCAGCTTAGCCCCAGGTCCAGCGGGGGACCAAGAGACCCAGTACTTC. Amino acids: CASSLAPGPAGDQETQYF.

The chain is built from TRBV10-1 and TRBJ2-3; 7 nucleotides match TRBD1. Germline CDR1 reads WNHNN; CDR2 reads SYGVQD (reference sequence). J was trimmed by 3 bases and V by 0 bases; bases with no gene match: 3. The CDR3 spans 15 residues. CDR3 sequence reads: CASSESPTGTDTQYF. CDR3 bases: TGCGCCAGCAGTGAGTCGCCGACAGGGACAGATACGCAGTATTTT.

This sequence joins TRBV9 and TRBJ2-1; D is perhaps TRBD2 (6 bases). The CDR3 has 14 amino acids. V was pared by 3 bases and J by 9 bases, with 16 bases between. Germline loops: CDR1 SGDLS, CDR2 YYNGEE. CDR3 DNA sequence: TGTGCCAGCAGCGGAGGGACCACGGGGGTTGAGCAGTTCTTC. As protein: CASSGGTTGVEQFF.